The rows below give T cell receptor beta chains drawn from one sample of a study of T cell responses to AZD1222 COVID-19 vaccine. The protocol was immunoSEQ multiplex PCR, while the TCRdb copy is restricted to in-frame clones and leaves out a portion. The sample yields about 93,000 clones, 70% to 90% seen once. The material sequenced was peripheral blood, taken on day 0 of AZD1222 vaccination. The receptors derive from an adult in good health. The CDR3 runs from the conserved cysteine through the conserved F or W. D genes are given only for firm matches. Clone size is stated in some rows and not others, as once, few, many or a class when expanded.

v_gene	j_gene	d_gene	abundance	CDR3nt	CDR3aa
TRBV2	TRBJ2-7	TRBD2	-	TGTGCCAGCAGTGTCTCGCGGGAGTCGTTTGGCGAGCAGTACTTC	CASSVSRESFGEQYF
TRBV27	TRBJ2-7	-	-	TGTGCCAGCAGTTTTAGGGGGGAGGGATACGAGCAGTACTTC	CASSFRGEGYEQYF
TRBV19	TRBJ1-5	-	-	TGTGCCAGTACGTGGGGGTACGGCAATCAGCCCCAGCATTTT	CASTWGYGNQPQHF
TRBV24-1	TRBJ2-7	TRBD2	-	TGTGCCGCAGGGACTAGCGGCTTCGACGAGCAGTACTTC	CAAGTSGFDEQYF
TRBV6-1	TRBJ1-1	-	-	TGTGCCAGCAGTGAAACTTTTTGGGTTGGGACTGAAGCTTTCTTT	CASSETFWVGTEAFF
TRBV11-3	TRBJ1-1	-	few	TGTGCCAGCAGCTTGGTGTCGAACACTGAAGCTTTCTTT	CASSLVSNTEAFF
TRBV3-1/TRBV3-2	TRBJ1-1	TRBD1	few	TGTGCCAGCAGCCAAGGGACAGGGTTCTCGGGCACTGAAGCTTTCTTT	CASSQGTGFSGTEAFF
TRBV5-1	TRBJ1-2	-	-	TGCGCCAGCAGCTTGGCCGCGGCGGGCTATGGCTACACCTTC	CASSLAAAGYGYTF
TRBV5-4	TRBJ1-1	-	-	TGTGCCAGCAGCCCAACGCCCTTAAACACTGAAGCTTTCTTT	CASSPTPLNTEAFF
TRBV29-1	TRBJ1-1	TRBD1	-	TGCAGCGGTTTGGACGGGACAGGGCAAATGAACACTGAAGCTTTCTTT	CSGLDGTGQMNTEAFF
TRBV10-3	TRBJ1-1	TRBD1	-	TGTGCCATCAGTGAGTCTGGGACAGGTGAAGCTTTCTTT	CAISESGTGEAFF
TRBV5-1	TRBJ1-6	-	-	TGCGCCAGCAGCTACGACGACGGGAAACTGAATTCACCCCTCCACTTT	CASSYDDGKLNSPLHF
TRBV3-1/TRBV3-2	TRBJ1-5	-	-	TGTGCCAGCAGCCGGGACCTTCATCAGCCCCAGCATTTT	CASSRDLHQPQHF
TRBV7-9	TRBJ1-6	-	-	TGTGCCAGCAGCTTAGCCGCCCCGGGCTATAATTCACCCCTCCACTTT	CASSLAAPGYNSPLHF
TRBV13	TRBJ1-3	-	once	TGTGCCAGCAGCTTAGGACCGGTCTCTGGAAACACCATATATTTT	CASSLGPVSGNTIYF
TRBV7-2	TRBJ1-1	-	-	TGTGCCAGCAGCTTAGCGCGGACGTCTGAAGCTTTCTTT	CASSLARTSEAFF
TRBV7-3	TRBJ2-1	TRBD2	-	TGTGCCAGCAGCTTAACCTGGGGGACTAGCGGGAAATACAATGAGCAGTTCTTC	CASSLTWGTSGKYNEQFF
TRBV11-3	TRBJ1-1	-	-	TGTGCCAGCAGCTTAGCCTCGAACACTGAAGCTTTCTTT	CASSLASNTEAFF
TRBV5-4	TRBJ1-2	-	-	TGTGCCAGCAGCTTGCTGAGCCGGGGTTATGGCTACACCTTC	CASSLLSRGYGYTF
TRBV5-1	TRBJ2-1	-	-	TGCGCCAGCAGCTTTGCGGCAGGAACCTACAATGAGCAGTTCTTC	CASSFAAGTYNEQFF
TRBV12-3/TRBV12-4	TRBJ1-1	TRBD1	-	TGTGCCAGCAGTGACAGGGGAGGCACTGAAGCTTTCTTT	CASSDRGGTEAFF
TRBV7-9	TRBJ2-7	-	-	TGTGCCAGCCGCGGGTCGGGCGAGCAGTACTTC	CASRGSGEQYF
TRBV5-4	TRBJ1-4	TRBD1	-	TGTGCCAGCAGCTTGGACCAGGGGGCAAATGAAAAACTGTTTTTT	CASSLDQGANEKLFF
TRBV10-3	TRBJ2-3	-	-	TGTGCCATCAGTGGCACAGGGTTTGGAGATACGCAGTATTTT	CAISGTGFGDTQYF
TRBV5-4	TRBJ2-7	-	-	TGTGCCAGCAGCTTGGGTGGGGCGCGTAGGGAGCAGTACTTC	CASSLGGARREQYF
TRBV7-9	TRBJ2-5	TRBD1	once	TGTGCCAGCAGCCGGGCTTTGGACAGGGGATTCCAAGAGACCCAGTACTTC	CASSRALDRGFQETQYF
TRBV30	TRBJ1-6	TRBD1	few	TGTGCCTGGGCCCCGACAGGGGGCTATAATTCACCCCTCCACTTT	CAWAPTGGYNSPLHF
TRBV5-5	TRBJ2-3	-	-	TGTGCCAGCAGCTTGGACCTAGAGGGAAGGGGAGATACGCAGTATTTT	CASSLDLEGRGDTQYF
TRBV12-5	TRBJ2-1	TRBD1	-	TGTGCTAGTGGGGGACAGGGGGCTTCTTTACCCTACAATGAGCAGTTCTTC	CASGGQGASLPYNEQFF
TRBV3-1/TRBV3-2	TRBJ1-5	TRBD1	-	TGTGCCAGCAGCCAGGGGGACAGGGTCTCTCAGCCCCAGCATTTT	CASSQGDRVSQPQHF
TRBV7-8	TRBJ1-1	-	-	TGTGCCAGCAGCCAACAGGCTTACACTGAAGCTTTCTTT	CASSQQAYTEAFF
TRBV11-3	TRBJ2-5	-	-	TGTGCCAGCAGCTTAGGGCGCGGGGTGTGGACCCAGTACTTC	CASSLGRGVWTQYF
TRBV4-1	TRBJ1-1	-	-	TGCGCCAGCGGGAAGTTGGAGGGTGAAGCTTTCTTT	CASGKLEGEAFF
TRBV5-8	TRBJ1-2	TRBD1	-	TGTGCCAGCAGCGGAAAAATACAGGGGCTTGGCTACACCTTC	CASSGKIQGLGYTF
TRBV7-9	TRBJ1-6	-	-	TGTGCCAGCAGCCCGGGGACGGTTAATTCACCCCTCCACTTT	CASSPGTVNSPLHF
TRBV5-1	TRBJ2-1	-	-	TGCGCCAGCAGCTCTAGGGGGGCCAATGAGCAGTTCTTC	CASSSRGANEQFF
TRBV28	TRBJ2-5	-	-	TGTGCCAGCAGTTTTGCGGCGTCAGGCCAAGAGACCCAGTACTTC	CASSFAASGQETQYF
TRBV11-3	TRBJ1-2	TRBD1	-	TGTGCCAGCAGCTTGGACAGGGGGCGGGACTATGGCTACACCTTC	CASSLDRGRDYGYTF
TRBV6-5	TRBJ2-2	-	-	TGTGCCAGCAGAAACACCGGGGAGCTGTTTTTT	CASRNTGELFF
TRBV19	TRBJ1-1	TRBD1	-	TGTGCCAGTAGTGTACAGGGGGCTAGAGCAAGGACTGAAGCTTTCTTT	CASSVQGARARTEAFF
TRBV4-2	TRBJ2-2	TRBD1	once	TGTGCCAGCAGCAAAAACAGGGGCACCGGGGAGCTGTTTTTT	CASSKNRGTGELFF
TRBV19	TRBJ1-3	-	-	TGTGCCAGTAGTCCATGGGCCAGGGGAACTGGAAACACCATATATTTT	CASSPWARGTGNTIYF
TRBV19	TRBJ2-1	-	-	TGTGCCAGTAGTATATTTGGGGAAGGATACAATGAGCAGTTCTTC	CASSIFGEGYNEQFF
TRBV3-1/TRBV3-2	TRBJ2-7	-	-	TGTGCCAGCAGCCAGCAGGGCCTTTCCTACGAGCAGTACTTC	CASSQQGLSYEQYF
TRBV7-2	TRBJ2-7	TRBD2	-	TGTGCCAGCAGCGGGGGACTAGCGGGGGGTCCGTCTTTTGAGCAGTACTTC	CASSGGLAGGPSFEQYF
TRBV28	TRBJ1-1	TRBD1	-	TGTGCCAGCAGTTTACCAACAGGGGTAGGAACTGAAGCTTTCTTT	CASSLPTGVGTEAFF
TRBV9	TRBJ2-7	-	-	TGTGCCAGCAGCGTAGGGCCCTCCTACGAGCAGTACTTC	CASSVGPSYEQYF
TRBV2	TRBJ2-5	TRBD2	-	TGTGCCAGCAGTGAAGGGGGACTAGCGGGAGAGACCCAGTACTTC	CASSEGGLAGETQYF
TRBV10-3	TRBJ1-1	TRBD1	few	TGTGCCATCAGTGTGCGGGACAGGGACACTGAAGCTTTCTTT	CAISVRDRDTEAFF
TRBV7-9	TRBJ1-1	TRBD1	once	TGTGCCAGCAGCTCGGGACAGTGGAACACTGAAGCTTTCTTT	CASSSGQWNTEAFF
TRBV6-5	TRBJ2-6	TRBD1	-	TGTGCCAGCAGCCCGACAGGGGACGGGGCCAACGTCCTGACTTTC	CASSPTGDGANVLTF
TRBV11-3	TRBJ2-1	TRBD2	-	TGTGCCAGCAGCACGATCTTTCGAAGCGGGAGGGCCTCGTTGGATGAGCAGTTCTTC	CASSTIFRSGRASLDEQFF
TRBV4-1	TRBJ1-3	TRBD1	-	TGCGCCAGCAGCCAACTAGTATCGACAGGGCCAGAGCATTTT	CASSQLVSTGPEHF
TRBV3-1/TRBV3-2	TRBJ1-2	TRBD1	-	TGTGCCAGCAGCCAAGGCCTGGCAGGGACAGACACCTTC	CASSQGLAGTDTF